These T cell receptor beta chains were read from a single sample in a study of cytomegalovirus exposure and HLA in healthy donors. Only in-frame clones appear in the TCRdb table, and some are missing; sequencing was by immunoSEQ multiplex PCR. The sample gives roughly 120,000 clones, 50% to 65% of which show up once; roughly 8.6% is in the top ten. Sequencing was done on a sample of PBMCs. The receptors stem from a woman in her forties in good health and CMV-seropositive. The CDR3 runs from the conserved cysteine through the conserved F or W. Each record gives: J gene, CDR3 length, V gene, clone size, D gene, CDR3 DNA, CDR3 protein. A D gene is named only where the DNA matches it firmly. Clone size is given for some rows only: seen once, a few or many times, or a class if the clone is expanded.

>TRBJ2-7|16|TRBV4-2|.|.
TGTGCCAGCAGCGACGGCCCTACGGACTTTTCCTACGAGCAGTACTTC
CASSDGPTDFSYEQYF
>TRBJ2-7|13|TRBV6-5|.|TRBD2
TGTGCCAGCAGTGGGGGGGTAAGGCACGAGCAGTACTTC
CASSGGVRHEQYF
>TRBJ1-1|14|TRBV19|few|TRBD1
TGTGCCAGTAGTGTAAACAGGGGAAACACTGAAGCTTTCTTT
CASSVNRGNTEAFF
>TRBJ1-1|15|TRBV18|.|.
TGTGCCAGCTCATTAGGGGCCATCATGAACACTGAAGCTTTCTTT
CASSLGAIMNTEAFF
>TRBJ2-7|14|TRBV5-4|.|TRBD1
TGTGCCAGCAGGGATGACAGGGGGTTTGGGGAGCAGTACTTC
CASRDDRGFGEQYF
>TRBJ2-7|15|TRBV14|.|.
TGTGCCAGCAGCCTTAGGAGCGGGCGCGCCTACGAGCAGTACTTC
CASSLRSGRAYEQYF
>TRBJ2-3|15|TRBV7-9|.|.
TGTGCCAGCAGCCCTTGGGAGTTGGGGTCAGATACGCAGTATTTT
CASSPWELGSDTQYF
>TRBJ1-6|14|TRBV7-6|.|.
TGTGCCAGCAGCCAGAGCGGAGGAAATTCACCCCTCCACTTT
CASSQSGGNSPLHF
>TRBJ2-7|14|TRBV18|few|.
TGTGCCAGCTCACCACTATTAGCTCCCTACGAGCAGTACTTC
CASSPLLAPYEQYF
>TRBJ2-2|15|TRBV9|.|TRBD1
TGTGCCAGCAGCGTAACAGGGGGCTCCACCGGGGAGCTGTTTTTT
CASSVTGGSTGELFF
>TRBJ2-1|14|TRBV5-1|few|TRBD2
TGCGCCAGCAGACTCGGATCGGGGGGGAGTGAGCAGTTCTTC
CASRLGSGGSEQFF
>TRBJ2-7|11|TRBV30|.|.
TGTGCCTGGAGTGCCCGCTACGAGCAGTACTTC
CAWSARYEQYF
>TRBJ2-1|15|TRBV5-1|.|.
TGCGCCAGCAGCTTGGGTGGCGGGGACTACAATGAGCAGTTCTTC
CASSLGGGDYNEQFF
>TRBJ2-5|15|TRBV5-1|.|TRBD1
TGCGCCAGCAGCTATGCCGGGACAGCCCAAGAGACCCAGTACTTC
CASSYAGTAQETQYF
>TRBJ1-5|16|TRBV7-2|.|.
TGTGCCAGCAGCGAGGGAGGTGGGTGGGCATTGGGGCCCCAGCATTTT
CASSEGGGWALGPQHF
>TRBJ1-1|14|TRBV4-3|few|TRBD1
TGCGCCAGCAGCCAAGGGACAGGGGTAACTGAAGCTTTCTTT
CASSQGTGVTEAFF
>TRBJ2-6|13|TRBV19|few|.
TGTGCCAGTCACAACTCTGGGGCCAACGTCCTGACTTTC
CASHNSGANVLTF
>TRBJ2-7|13|TRBV25-1|once|.
TGTGCCAGCAGTCTAGATCTCTCCTACGAGCAGTACTTC
CASSLDLSYEQYF
>TRBJ2-7|14|TRBV9|few|TRBD2
TGTGCCAGCAGCCCGGGGGACTATTCCTACGAGCAGTACTTC
CASSPGDYSYEQYF
>TRBJ2-7|11|TRBV6-6|.|.
TGTGCCAGCAGGTGGAGGGGCGAGCAGTACTTC
CASRWRGEQYF
>TRBJ2-1|15|TRBV6-5|few|TRBD2
TGTGCCAGCAGTTACGGACTAGCGGGAGTGCTTGAGCAGTTCTTC
CASSYGLAGVLEQFF
>TRBJ2-2|15|TRBV19|.|TRBD1
TGTGCCAGTACCCTAGGACAGGGGTGGACCGGGGAGCTGTTTTTT
CASTLGQGWTGELFF
>TRBJ1-1|15|TRBV5-1|.|.
TGCGCCAGCAGCTTCCTCGTGGGCGATCACACTGAAGCTTTCTTT
CASSFLVGDHTEAFF
>TRBJ1-1|10|TRBV19|.|.
TGTGCCAGTGGGGACTTGAAGGCTTTCTTT
CASGDLKAFF
>TRBJ2-7|13|TRBV28|.|.
TGTGCCAGCAAAGACAGGAGCTCCTACGAGCAGTACTTC
CASKDRSSYEQYF
>TRBJ2-7|15|TRBV7-2|.|.
TGTGCCAGCAGCCACAAGACTCAGGGGAGCCACGAGCAGTACTTC
CASSHKTQGSHEQYF
>TRBJ2-4|18|TRBV18|.|.
TGTGCCAGCTCACCACGATCTCGGGGATTGATAGCCAAAAACATTCAGTACTTC
CASSPRSRGLIAKNIQYF
>TRBJ2-1|14|TRBV28|.|.
TGTGCCAGCAGCCAAGGGACTCTGAGGAATGAGCAGTTCTTC
CASSQGTLRNEQFF
>TRBJ2-7|16|TRBV27|.|TRBD1
TGTGCCAGCAGTTATCGTTCCCGGGACAGAATATACGAGCAGTACTTC
CASSYRSRDRIYEQYF
>TRBJ2-1|16|TRBV6-4|few|TRBD2
TGTGCCAGCAGTGCGCTAGCGGCGGGCTCCTACAATGAGCAGTTCTTC
CASSALAAGSYNEQFF
>TRBJ2-7|15|TRBV4-2|once|TRBD2
TGTGCCAGCGGCCAGGTAGCGGGAAGTGGATACGAGCAGTACTTC
CASGQVAGSGYEQYF
>TRBJ2-7|17|TRBV5-4|.|.
TGCGCCAGCAGCCAAGGCCACCGGACTGATTACGGTTCTGAGCAGTACTTC
CASSQGHRTDYGSEQYF
>TRBJ1-5|15|TRBV4-3|few|.
TGCGCCAGCAGCCAAGATAGCAGGGGTTTTCAGCCCCAGCATTTT
CASSQDSRGFQPQHF
>TRBJ1-2|16|TRBV6-5|.|.
TGTGCCAGCAGTTACAGTAGTGGAGAGGCTAACTATGGCTACACCTTC
CASSYSSGEANYGYTF
>TRBJ2-1|14|TRBV6-5|.|TRBD1
TGTGCCAGCAGTGACAGGGATAGCTACAATGAGCAGTTCTTC
CASSDRDSYNEQFF
>TRBJ1-1|11|TRBV7-9|.|.
TGTGCCAGCAGCTTATCGGCTGAAGCTTTCTTT
CASSLSAEAFF
>TRBJ2-1|14|TRBV11-2|.|.
TGTGCCAGCAGCGCGGGACTTAATTACAATGAGCAGTTCTTC
CASSAGLNYNEQFF
>TRBJ1-2|15|TRBV6-5|once|.
TGTGCCAGCAGTTACTCGAAGCCAGGGACTGGAGGCTACATCTTC
CASSYSKPGTGGYIF
>TRBJ1-1|15|TRBV9|.|.
TGTGCCAGCAGCGTGGGGCTCACCATGAACACTGAAGCTTTCTTT
CASSVGLTMNTEAFF
>TRBJ1-6|16|TRBV6-1|.|TRBD1
TGTGCCAGCAGTGCGGGACAGGGCTCCTATAATTCACCCCTCCACTTT
CASSAGQGSYNSPLHF
>TRBJ2-5|12|TRBV29-1|.|TRBD2
TGCAGCGTTGGAGGCGGGAGCGGGGAGCAGTACTTC
CSVGGGSGEQYF
>TRBJ2-5|16|TRBV30|.|.
TGTGCCTGGAGTGACCTAGGAGGTTCACGGTCTTGGACCCAGTACTTC
CAWSDLGGSRSWTQYF
>TRBJ2-2|16|TRBV9|.|TRBD1
TGTGCCAGCAGCGCACCGAGACAGGGCTCAGGCGGGGAGCTGTTTTTT
CASSAPRQGSGGELFF
>TRBJ1-4|19|TRBV4-3|.|.
TGCGCCAGCAGCCATCTCGGAAGATTAGTGGGGGGAAAGGGTGAAAAACTGTTTTTT
CASSHLGRLVGGKGEKLFF
>TRBJ2-7|12|TRBV9|.|TRBD2
TGTGCCAGCGGCGCCTCGGGGGGGGAGCAGTACTTC
CASGASGGEQYF
>TRBJ2-1|15|TRBV11-3|.|.
TGTGCCAGCAGCTTATTAACAGGTTCCTACAATGAGCAGTTCTTC
CASSLLTGSYNEQFF
>TRBJ2-5|16|TRBV7-3|.|.
TGTGCCAGCAGCTTAAAGGGGGAGACCGCCCAAGAGACCCAGTACTTC
CASSLKGETAQETQYF
>TRBJ2-7|16|TRBV6-5|few|TRBD2
TGTGCCAGCAGTTACTCGACGGCGGGAGGAGGGAGTGAGCAGTACTTC
CASSYSTAGGGSEQYF
>TRBJ2-7|14|TRBV7-9|.|.
TGTGCCAGCAGCTTTGACGGGGTCCCCTACGAGCAGTACTTC
CASSFDGVPYEQYF
>TRBJ2-2|14|TRBV27|.|TRBD1
TGTGCCACGAGGCAGGGGGCGAACACCGGGGAGCTGTTTTTT
CATRQGANTGELFF
>TRBJ2-7|16|TRBV6-6|few|TRBD1
TGTGCCAGCAGTCCCCCCCGAGGACAGGGGTACGACGAGCAGTACTTC
CASSPPRGQGYDEQYF
>TRBJ1-3|15|TRBV4-2|.|.
TGTGCCAGCAGCCAAGACAGGGAAGTAGGAAACACCATATATTTT
CASSQDREVGNTIYF
>TRBJ2-7|15|TRBV27|.|TRBD1
TGTGCCAGCAGCCTCACGGGACAGTCCTCCTACGAGCAGTACTTC
CASSLTGQSSYEQYF
>TRBJ2-1|14|TRBV5-1|.|.
TGCGCCAGCAGCCCTACTAGGCCTTACAATGAGCAGTTCTTC
CASSPTRPYNEQFF
>TRBJ2-3|13|TRBV29-1|.|TRBD2
TGCAGCGTTGAACTGACTAGCGCAGATACGCAGTATTTT
CSVELTSADTQYF
>TRBJ2-7|14|TRBV7-2|.|.
TGTGCCAGCAGCTTAACAGGTAGATCCTACGAGCAGTACTTC
CASSLTGRSYEQYF
>TRBJ1-2|13|TRBV30|few|.
TGTGCCTGGAGTGTAGGTGGCAGGGGCGGGCACACCTTC
CAWSVGGRGGHTF
>TRBJ2-1|16|TRBV4-1|.|.
TGCGCCAGCAGCCAAGTCGGGCTAGCGCGATACAATGAGCAGTTCTTC
CASSQVGLARYNEQFF
>TRBJ2-7|18|TRBV29-1|.|TRBD2
TGCAGCGTTCTTAAACTAGCGGGAGGGCCCTTCCCTCTCTACGAGCAGTACTTC
CSVLKLAGGPFPLYEQYF
>TRBJ2-2|17|TRBV7-8|.|TRBD1
TGTGCCAGCAGCCAACAGAGCAGGGGGCGATACACCGGGGAGCTGTTTTTT
CASSQQSRGRYTGELFF